This T cell receptor (beta chain) was identified during a study of T cells in Graves' hyperthyroidism and ophthalmopathy. As for the study in general: Pretreatment peripheral blood was obtained at initial diagnosis.

The germline gives CDR1 LNHDA, CDR2 SQIVND (reference sequence). J lost 9 bases, V lost 4 bases, and 3 bases had no gene match. The CDR3 is 13 residues long. TCR beta CDR3 regions were amplified from RNA. Using the HTBI primer set, a first-round RT-PCR was run on the TCR CDR3. TCRdb processed the multiplex PCR reads anew with MiXCR; each CDR3 protein has one entry. The table includes some 620,000 distinct CDR3 sequences, around 15% detected once. Notes on the study in general: Also found in blood were most expanded thyroid clonotypes above 0.001. Researchers report that a 13 V-J model separated ophthalmopathy from stable hyperthyroidism.

As concerns this clonotype: Its antigen is unknown.

This chain joins TRBV19 and TRBJ2-1; 10 bases agree with TRBD2. The receptor comes from a woman under 40 with Graves' hyperthyroidism. Sequencing input: blood. The CDR3 coding sequence is TGTGCCAGTAGTACTAGCGGGAGTAGTGAGCAGTTCTTC. It encodes CASSTSGSSEQFF.